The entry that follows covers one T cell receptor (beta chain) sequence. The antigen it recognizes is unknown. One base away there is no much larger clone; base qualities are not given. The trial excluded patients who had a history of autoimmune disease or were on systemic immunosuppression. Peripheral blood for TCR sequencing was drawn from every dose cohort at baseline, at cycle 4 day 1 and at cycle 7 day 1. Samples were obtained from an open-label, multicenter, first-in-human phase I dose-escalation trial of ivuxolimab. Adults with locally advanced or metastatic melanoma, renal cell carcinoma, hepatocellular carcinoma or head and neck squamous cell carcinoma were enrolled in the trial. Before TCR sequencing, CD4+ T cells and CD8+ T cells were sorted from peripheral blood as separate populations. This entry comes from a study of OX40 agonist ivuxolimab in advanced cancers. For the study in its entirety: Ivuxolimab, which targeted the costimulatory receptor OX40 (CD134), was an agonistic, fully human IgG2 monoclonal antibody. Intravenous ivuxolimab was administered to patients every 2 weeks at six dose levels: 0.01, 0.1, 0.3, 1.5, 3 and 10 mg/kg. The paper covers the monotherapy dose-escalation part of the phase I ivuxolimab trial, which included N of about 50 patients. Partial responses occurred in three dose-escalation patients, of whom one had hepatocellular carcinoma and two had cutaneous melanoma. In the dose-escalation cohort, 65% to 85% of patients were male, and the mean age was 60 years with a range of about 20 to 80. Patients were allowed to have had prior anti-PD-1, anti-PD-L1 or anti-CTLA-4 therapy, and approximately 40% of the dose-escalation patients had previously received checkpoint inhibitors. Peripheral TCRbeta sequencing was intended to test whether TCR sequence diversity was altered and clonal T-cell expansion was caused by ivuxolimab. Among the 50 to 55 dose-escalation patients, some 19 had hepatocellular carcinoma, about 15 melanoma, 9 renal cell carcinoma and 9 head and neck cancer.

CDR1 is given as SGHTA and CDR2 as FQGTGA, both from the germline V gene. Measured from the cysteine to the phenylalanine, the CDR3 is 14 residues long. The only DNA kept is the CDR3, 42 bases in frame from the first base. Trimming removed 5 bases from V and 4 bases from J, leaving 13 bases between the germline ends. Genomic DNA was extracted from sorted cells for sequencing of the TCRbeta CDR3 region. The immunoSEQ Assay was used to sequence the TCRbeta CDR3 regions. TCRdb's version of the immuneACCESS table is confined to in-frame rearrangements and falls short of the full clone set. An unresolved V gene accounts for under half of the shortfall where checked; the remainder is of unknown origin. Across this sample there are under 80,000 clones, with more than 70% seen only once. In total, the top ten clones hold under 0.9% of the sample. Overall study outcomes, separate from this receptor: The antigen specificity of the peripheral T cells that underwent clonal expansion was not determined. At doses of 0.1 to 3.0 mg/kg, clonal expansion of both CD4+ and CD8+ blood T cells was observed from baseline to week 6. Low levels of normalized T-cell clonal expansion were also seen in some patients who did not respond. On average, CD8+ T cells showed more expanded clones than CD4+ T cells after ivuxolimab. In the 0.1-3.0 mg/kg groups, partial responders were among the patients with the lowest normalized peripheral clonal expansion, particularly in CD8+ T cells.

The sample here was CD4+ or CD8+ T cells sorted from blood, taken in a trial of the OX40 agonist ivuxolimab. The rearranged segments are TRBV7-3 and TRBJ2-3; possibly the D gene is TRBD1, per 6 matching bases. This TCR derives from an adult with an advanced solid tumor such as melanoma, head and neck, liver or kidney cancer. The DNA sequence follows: TGTGCCAGCAGCCCCCCAGGGGTTGCAGATACGCAGTATTTT. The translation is CASSPPGVADTQYF.